The entry below describes one TCR beta chain. Its antigen is undetermined. This sample is part of a study of shared clonotypes between healthy human individuals. Study-wide results and limits: Among donors, sharing of clonotypes was expected to be affected by sequencing depth.

Trimming pared 0 bases from V and 4 bases from J, leaving 7 bases between. CDR3 length equals 13 residues. Germline V gene data show CDR1 as ENHRY and CDR2 as SYGVKD. Donors included only healthy HIV-negative adults lacking recent acute infections or vaccinations. Splitting of CD4+ cells produced CD45RA+ naive and CD45RA-negative memory subsets. In the source study's methods: As immunoSEQ supplied junction-only sequences (without quality scores), filtering differed. Only in-frame clones appear in the TCRdb table, and some are missing; sequencing was by immunoSEQ multiplex PCR. V and J calls and clone size are copied from that table; D and trimming were computed from the DNA. The sample holds some 1,400,000 clones, about 96% seen once.

The J gene is TRBJ2-7, the V gene TRBV10-3; no definite D call. Sequences were obtained from naive CD4+ T cells sorted from blood. Noted subset: CD45RA+ positively selected. This TCR came from a man aged 30 to 39 in good health. CDR3 protein: CAISESSPYEQYF. CDR3 nucleotide sequence: TGTGCCATCAGTGAGTCTTCCCCTTACGAGCAGTACTTC.